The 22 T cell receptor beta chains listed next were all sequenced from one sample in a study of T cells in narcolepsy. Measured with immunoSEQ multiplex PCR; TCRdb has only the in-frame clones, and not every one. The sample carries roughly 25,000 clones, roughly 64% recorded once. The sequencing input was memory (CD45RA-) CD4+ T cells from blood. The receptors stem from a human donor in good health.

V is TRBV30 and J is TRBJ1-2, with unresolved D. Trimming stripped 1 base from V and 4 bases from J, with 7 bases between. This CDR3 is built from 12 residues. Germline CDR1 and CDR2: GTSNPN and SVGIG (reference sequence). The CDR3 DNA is TGTGCCTGGAGTGGGTGGGCCTATGGCTACACCTTC. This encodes CAWSGWAYGYTF. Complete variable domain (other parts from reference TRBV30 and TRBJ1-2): SQTIHQWPATLVQPVGSPLSLECTVEGTSNPNLYWYRQAAGRGLQLLFYSVGIGQISSEVPQNLSASRPQDRQFILSSKKLLLSDSGFYLCAWSGWAYGYTFGSGTRLTVV.

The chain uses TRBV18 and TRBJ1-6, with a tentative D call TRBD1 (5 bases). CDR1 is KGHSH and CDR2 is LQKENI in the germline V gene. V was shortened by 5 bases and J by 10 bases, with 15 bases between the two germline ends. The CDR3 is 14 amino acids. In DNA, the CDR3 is TGTGCCAGCTCATCTCAGGGAAAGGGGTCACCCCTCCACTTT. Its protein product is CASSSQGKGSPLHF. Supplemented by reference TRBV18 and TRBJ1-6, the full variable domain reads NAGVMQNPRHLVRRRGQEARLRCSPMKGHSHVYWYRQLPEEGLKFMVYLQKENIIDESGMPKERFSAEFPKEGPSILRIQQVVRGDSAAYFCASSSQGKGSPLHFGNGTRLTVT.

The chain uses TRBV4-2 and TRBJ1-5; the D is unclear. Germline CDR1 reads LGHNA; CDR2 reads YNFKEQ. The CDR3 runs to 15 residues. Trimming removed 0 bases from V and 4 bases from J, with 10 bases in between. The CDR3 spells CASSQEGGSNQPQHF. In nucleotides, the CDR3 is TGTGCCAGCAGCCAAGAGGGAGGCAGTAATCAGCCCCAGCATTTT.

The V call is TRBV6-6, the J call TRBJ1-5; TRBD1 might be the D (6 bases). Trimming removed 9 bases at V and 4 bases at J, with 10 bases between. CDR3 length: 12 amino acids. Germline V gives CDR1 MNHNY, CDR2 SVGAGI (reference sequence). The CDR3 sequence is CASRGGNQPQHF. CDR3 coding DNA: TGTGCCAGTCGAGGGGGAAATCAGCCCCAGCATTTT.

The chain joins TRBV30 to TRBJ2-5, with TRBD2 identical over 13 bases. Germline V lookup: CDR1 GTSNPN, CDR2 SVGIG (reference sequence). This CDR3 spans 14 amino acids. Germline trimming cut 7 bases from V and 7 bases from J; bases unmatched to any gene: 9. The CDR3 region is CASRLGTSGVTQYF. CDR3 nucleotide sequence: TGTGCCTCGAGGTTAGGGACTAGCGGGGTGACCCAGTACTTC.

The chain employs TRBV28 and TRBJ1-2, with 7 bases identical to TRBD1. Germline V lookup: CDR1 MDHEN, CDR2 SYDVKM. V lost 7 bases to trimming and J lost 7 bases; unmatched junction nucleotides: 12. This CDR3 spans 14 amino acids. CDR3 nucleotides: TGTGCCAGCACCTGGACAGGCCCGAGGGGTGGCTACACCTTC. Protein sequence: CASTWTGPRGGYTF.

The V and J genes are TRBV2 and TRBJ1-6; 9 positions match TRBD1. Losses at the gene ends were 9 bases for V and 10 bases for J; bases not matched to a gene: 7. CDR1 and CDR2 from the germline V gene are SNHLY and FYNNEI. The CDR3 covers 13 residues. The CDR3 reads CARSGQGDSPLHF. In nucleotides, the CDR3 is TGTGCCAGGTCGGGACAGGGAGACTCACCCCTCCACTTT. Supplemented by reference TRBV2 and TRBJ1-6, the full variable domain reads EPEVTQTPSHQVTQMGQEVILRCVPISNHLYFYWYRQILGQKVEFLVSFYNNEISEKSEIFDDQFSVERPDGSNFTLKIRSTKLEDSAMYFCARSGQGDSPLHFGNGTRLTVT.

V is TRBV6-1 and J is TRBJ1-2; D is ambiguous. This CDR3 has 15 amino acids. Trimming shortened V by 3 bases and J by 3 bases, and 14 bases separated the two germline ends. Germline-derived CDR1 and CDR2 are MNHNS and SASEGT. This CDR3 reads CASSDVAAGYYGYTF. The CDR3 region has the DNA TGTGCCAGCAGTGATGTGGCTGCCGGCTACTATGGCTACACCTTC.

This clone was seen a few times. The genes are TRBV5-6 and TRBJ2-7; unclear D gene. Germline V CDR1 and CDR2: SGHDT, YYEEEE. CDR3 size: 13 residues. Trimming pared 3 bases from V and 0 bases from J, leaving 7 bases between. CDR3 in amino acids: CASSSAGSYEQYF. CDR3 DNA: TGTGCCAGCAGCTCGGCAGGCTCCTACGAGCAGTACTTC. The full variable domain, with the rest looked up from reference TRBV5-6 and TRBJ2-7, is DAGVTQSPTHLIKTRGQQVTLRCSPKSGHDTVSWYQQALGQGPQFIFQYYEEEERQRGNFPDRFSGHQFPNYSSELNVNALLLGDSALYLCASSSAGSYEQYFGPGTRLTVT.

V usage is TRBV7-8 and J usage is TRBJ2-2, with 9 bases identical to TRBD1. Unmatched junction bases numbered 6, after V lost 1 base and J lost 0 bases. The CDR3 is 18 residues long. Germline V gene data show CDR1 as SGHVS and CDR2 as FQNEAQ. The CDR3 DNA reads TGTGCCAGCAGCTTAGTAGGGAGACAGGGGGCGAACACCGGGGAGCTGTTTTTT. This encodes CASSLVGRQGANTGELFF.

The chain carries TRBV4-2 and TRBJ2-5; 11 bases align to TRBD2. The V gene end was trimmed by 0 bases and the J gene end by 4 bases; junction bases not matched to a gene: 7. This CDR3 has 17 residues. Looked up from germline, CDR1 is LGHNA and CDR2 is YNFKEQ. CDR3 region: CASSQDPRLAGGETQYF. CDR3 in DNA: TGTGCCAGCAGCCAAGATCCTCGTCTAGCGGGGGGAGAGACCCAGTACTTC.

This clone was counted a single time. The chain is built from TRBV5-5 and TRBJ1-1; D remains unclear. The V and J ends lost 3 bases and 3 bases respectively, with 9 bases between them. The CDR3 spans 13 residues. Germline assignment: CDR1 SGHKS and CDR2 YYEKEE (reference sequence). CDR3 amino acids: CASSWRDDTEAFF. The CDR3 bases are TGTGCCAGCAGCTGGCGGGATGACACTGAAGCTTTCTTT.

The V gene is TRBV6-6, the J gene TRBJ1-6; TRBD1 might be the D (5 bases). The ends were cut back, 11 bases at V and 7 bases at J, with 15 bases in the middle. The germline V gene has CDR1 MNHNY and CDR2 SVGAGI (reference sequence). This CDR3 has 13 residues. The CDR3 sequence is CAASPGVNSPLHF. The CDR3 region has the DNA TGTGCCGCGTCCCCGGGGGTCAATTCACCCCTCCACTTT.

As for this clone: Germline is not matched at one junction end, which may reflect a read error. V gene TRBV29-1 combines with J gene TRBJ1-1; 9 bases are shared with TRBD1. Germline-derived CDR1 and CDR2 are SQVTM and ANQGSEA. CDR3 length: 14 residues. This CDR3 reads CSVATGGEWSEACF. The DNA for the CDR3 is TGCAGCGTGGCCACAGGGGGCGAATGGAGTGAAGCTTGCTTT.

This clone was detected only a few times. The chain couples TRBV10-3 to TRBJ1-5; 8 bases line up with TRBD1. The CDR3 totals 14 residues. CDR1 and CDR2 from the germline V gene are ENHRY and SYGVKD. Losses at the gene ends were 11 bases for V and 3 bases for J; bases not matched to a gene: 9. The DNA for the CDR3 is TGTGCCGCTTCCGGGACAGGAGACAATCAGCCCCAGCATTTT. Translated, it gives CAASGTGDNQPQHF.

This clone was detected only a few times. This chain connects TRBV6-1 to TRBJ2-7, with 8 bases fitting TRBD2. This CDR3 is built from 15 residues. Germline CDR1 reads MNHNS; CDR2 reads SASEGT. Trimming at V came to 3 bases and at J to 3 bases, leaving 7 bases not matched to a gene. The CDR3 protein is CASSEGPGGVYEQYF. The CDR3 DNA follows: TGTGCCAGCAGTGAGGGGCCGGGAGGGGTCTACGAGCAGTACTTC.

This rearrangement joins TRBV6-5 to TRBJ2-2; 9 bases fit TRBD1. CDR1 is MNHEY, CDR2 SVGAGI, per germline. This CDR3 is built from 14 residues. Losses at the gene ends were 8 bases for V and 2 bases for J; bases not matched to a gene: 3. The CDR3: CASRQGVNTGELFF. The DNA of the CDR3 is TGTGCCAGCCGACAGGGGGTAAACACCGGGGAGCTGTTTTTT.

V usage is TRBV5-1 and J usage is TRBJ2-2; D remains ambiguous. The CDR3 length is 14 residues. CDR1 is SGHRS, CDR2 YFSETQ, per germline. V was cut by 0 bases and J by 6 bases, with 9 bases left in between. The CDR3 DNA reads TGCGCCAGCAGCTTGGAAGGGCCCGCCGGGGAGCTGTTTTTT. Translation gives CASSLEGPAGELFF.

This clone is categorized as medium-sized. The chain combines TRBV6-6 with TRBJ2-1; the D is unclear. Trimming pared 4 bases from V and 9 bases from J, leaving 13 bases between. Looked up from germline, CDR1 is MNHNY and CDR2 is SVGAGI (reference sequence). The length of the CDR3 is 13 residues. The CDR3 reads CASSSLGPGEQFF. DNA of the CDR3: TGTGCCAGCAGTTCCCTAGGCCCAGGTGAGCAGTTCTTC.

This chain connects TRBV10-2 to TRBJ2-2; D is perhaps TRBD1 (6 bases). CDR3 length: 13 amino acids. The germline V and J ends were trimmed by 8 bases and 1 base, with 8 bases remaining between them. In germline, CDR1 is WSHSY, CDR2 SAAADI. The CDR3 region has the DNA TGCGCCAGCGTGGGACAGAACACCGGGGAGCTGTTTTTT. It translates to CASVGQNTGELFF.

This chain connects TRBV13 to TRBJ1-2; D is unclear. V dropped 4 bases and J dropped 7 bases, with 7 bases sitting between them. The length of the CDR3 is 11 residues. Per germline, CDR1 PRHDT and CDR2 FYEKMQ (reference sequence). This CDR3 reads CASSSHIGYTF. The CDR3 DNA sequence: TGTGCCAGCAGCTCCCACATTGGCTACACCTTC.

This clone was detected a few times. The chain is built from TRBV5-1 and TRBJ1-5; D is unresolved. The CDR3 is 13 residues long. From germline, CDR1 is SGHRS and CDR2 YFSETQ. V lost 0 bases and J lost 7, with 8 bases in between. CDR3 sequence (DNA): TGCGCCAGCAGCTTGGCCCCTGGACAGCCCCAGCATTTT. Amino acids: CASSLAPGQPQHF.